This entry features one T cell receptor (beta chain) sequence. This entry is derived from a study of blood T cell repertoires in COVID-19. Per the authors' pipeline: Counts of nucleated cells, estimated from reference gene primer amplification, were obtained. TCRdb's table, derived via immunoSEQ multiplex PCR, lists solely in-frame clones and lacks some. V, J and clone size derive from that table, while D and trimming were established from the DNA sequence. The top ten hold roughly 4.5% of the sample, which has some 190,000 clones, around 82% seen once. Participants were aged about 18 to 90 years, lived in some 23 US areas, and enrolled virtually. In germline, CDR1 is PRHDT, CDR2 FYEKMQ (reference sequence). The CDR3 covers 13 residues. Trimming took off 5 bases at V and 4 bases at J, with 11 bases between the two ends.

The sample was PBMCs or T cells enriched from blood (not recorded which). The clonotype was recovered from a man younger than 40 with acute COVID-19. This chain connects TRBV13 to TRBJ1-1, with TRBD1 as a possible D gene (5 bases). CDR3 in DNA: TGTGCCAGCAGCCCGATTACAGGCACTGAAGCTTTCTTT. Translating it yields CASSPITGTEAFF.